Listed here are 25 T cell receptor beta chains from one sample, sequenced in a study of Ad26.COV2.S vaccination and SARS-CoV-2 variants. Treatment described: around 19 received Ad26.COV2.S at low or high dose, single or two shots; about 5 received placebo; per-sample allocation not given. Repertoires come from day 63 after the first vaccine or placebo injection. The method was immunoSEQ multiplex PCR; TCRdb's version includes in-frame clones alone and lacks a portion of them. The table shows about 420,000 clones, with 88% occurring only once. The starting material was peripheral blood, obtained in a trial of Ad26.COV2.S vaccine versus placebo. The receptor source for this set is a person between 18 and 65 years old who received the Ad26.COV2.S COVID-19 vaccine or a placebo.

V is TRBV4-3 and J is TRBJ2-7, with 8 bases lining up with TRBD2. The CDR3 runs 16 residues. After removal of 4 bases from V and 0 bases from J, the junction contained 8 bases not matched to a gene. Germline assignment: CDR1 LGHNA and CDR2 YSLEER. This chain's CDR3 is CASSRAGGVSSYEQYF. The CDR3, as DNA: TGCGCCAGCAGCCGGGCCGGGGGGGTTAGCTCCTACGAGCAGTACTTC.

This clone was seen a handful of times. V usage is TRBV4-1 and J usage is TRBJ1-2; unclear D gene. The ends were cut back, 11 bases at V and 4 bases at J, with 8 bases in the middle. CDR1 and CDR2 (germline): MGHRA, YSYEKL. This CDR3 is built from 10 residues. The CDR3 DNA reads as TGCGCCGGCGGGCCCTATGGCTACACCTTC. It yields the protein CAGGPYGYTF.

The CDR3 bases are TGTGCCAGCAGTGAAATCGGAGGGGATTCACCCCTCCACTTT. It encodes CASSEIGGDSPLHF. This rearrangement joins TRBV2 to TRBJ1-6; a possible D gene is TRBD1 (5 bases). With 2 bases removed from V and 8 bases from J, the gap between germline ends came to 10 bases. CDR1 is SNHLY and CDR2 is FYNNEI in the germline V gene. The CDR3 is 14 amino acids.

The chain uses TRBV7-2 and TRBJ1-1; D ambiguous. CDR1 is SGHTA and CDR2 is FQGNSA in the germline V gene. Trimming took off 7 bases at V and 4 bases at J, with 13 bases between the two ends. The CDR3 totals 13 residues. DNA of the CDR3: TGTGCCAGCATCCTCCGAGGGCCCACTGAAGCTTTCTTT. This encodes CASILRGPTEAFF.

This clone was counted once. This chain connects TRBV30 to TRBJ1-3, with no clear D. The V gene lost 0 bases and the J gene lost 4 bases, with 10 bases spanning the gap. Germline CDR1 and CDR2: GTSNPN and SVGIG (reference sequence). This CDR3 spans 14 amino acids. CDR3 nucleotide sequence: TGTGCCTGGAGTGTGAACGCGTGGGGAAACACCATATATTTT. Protein product: CAWSVNAWGNTIYF.

The gene calls are TRBV5-8 and TRBJ2-1; 16 bases match TRBD2. The V and J ends lost 3 bases and 8 bases, in that order; junction bases with no gene match: 14. Germline V gene lookup returns CDR1 SGHTS and CDR2 YDEGEE. This CDR3 has 19 amino acids. CDR3 sequence: CASSWTGTSGGGWIDEQFF. CDR3 in DNA: TGTGCCAGCAGCTGGACCGGGACTAGCGGGGGGGGCTGGATCGATGAGCAGTTCTTC.

The genes are TRBV9 and TRBJ2-2; D is possibly TRBD2 (5 bases). V was shortened by 0 bases and J by 7 bases, with 10 bases between the two germline ends. CDR3 length: 14 residues. Germline CDR1 SGDLS, CDR2 YYNGEE. The CDR3 spells CASSVVRAGGELFF. CDR3 sequence (DNA): TGTGCCAGCAGCGTAGTAAGGGCGGGCGGGGAGCTGTTTTTT.

The sample holds a few counts of this clone. V and J are TRBV2 and TRBJ2-7; no definite D call. Between the trimmed V and J ends, which lost 6 bases and 7 bases, there was a span of 10 bases. The CDR3 contains 11 residues. From germline, CDR1 is SNHLY and CDR2 FYNNEI. In DNA, the CDR3 is TGTGCCAGCAGGGTAGAAGGTGAGCAGTACTTC. Protein product: CASRVEGEQYF.

This sequence joins TRBV6-2 or TRBV6-3 and TRBJ2-2; D perhaps matches TRBD1 (5 bases). CDR1 and CDR2 (germline): MNHEY, SVGEGT. V lost 5 bases to trimming and J lost 3 bases, with 10 bases between them. The CDR3 sequence is 14 residues long. This CDR3 is CASSAQGYTGELFF. CDR3 sequence (DNA): TGTGCCAGCAGTGCCCAGGGATACACCGGGGAGCTGTTTTTT.

The chain uses TRBV3-1 (or the pseudogene TRBV3-2) and TRBJ1-5, with TRBD1 matching over 8 bases. From germline, CDR1 is LGHDT and CDR2 YNNKEL (reference sequence). This CDR3 region has 15 residues. V lost 0 bases to trimming and J lost 7 bases; unmatched junction nucleotides: 5. Here the CDR3 reads CASSQDKTGAQPQHF. The CDR3 DNA reads TGTGCCAGCAGCCAAGATAAGACAGGGGCCCAGCCCCAGCATTTT.

The chain couples TRBV7-9 to TRBJ2-2, with 8 bases lining up with TRBD2. The J segment lost 1 base and the V segment lost 5 bases, leaving 12 bases of the junction unmatched. The CDR3 covers 18 residues. Germline values: CDR1 SEHNR, CDR2 FQNEAQ (reference sequence). CDR3: CASSPSGGESLNTGELFF. CDR3 DNA sequence: TGTGCCAGCAGCCCCTCCGGGGGGGAATCCCTGAACACCGGGGAGCTGTTTTTT.

The chain joins TRBV7-9 to TRBJ1-1, with D hard to call. Germline assignment: CDR1 SEHNR and CDR2 FQNEAQ (reference sequence). The V gene lost 2 bases and the J gene lost 1 base, with 5 bases spanning the gap. This CDR3 comprises 13 residues. The CDR3 here is CASSLSGNTEAFF. CDR3 nucleotide sequence: TGTGCCAGCAGCTTATCAGGGAACACTGAAGCTTTCTTT.

This clone was observed once. The genes are TRBV4-3 and TRBJ1-2; possible D gene TRBD1, 6 bases. The CDR3 loop spans 15 amino acids. CDR1 is LGHNA, CDR2 YSLEER, per germline. V shed 1 base and J shed 3 bases, with 12 bases lying between them. The CDR3 here is CASSQGWGADYGYTF. The CDR3 DNA is TGCGCCAGCAGCCAAGGATGGGGGGCGGACTATGGCTACACCTTC.

The chain couples TRBV12-3 or TRBV12-4 to TRBJ2-1; unclear D gene. The CDR3 is 10 residues long. The V and J ends lost 5 bases and 8 bases respectively, with 4 bases between them. Here the CDR3 DNA reads TGTGCCAGCAGTGGCTATGAGCAGTTCTTC. It yields the protein CASSGYEQFF.

Details on this clone: At the DNA level, this CDR3 is encoded by other sequences in the same sample as well. The chain recombines TRBV9 with TRBJ1-3; D is unresolved. The CDR3 has 14 residues. The V gene lost 0 bases and the J gene lost 1 base, with 5 bases spanning the gap. Per the germline V gene, CDR1 is SGDLS and CDR2 is YYNGEE. CDR3 in DNA: TGTGCCAGCAGCGTAGAGGGTTCTGGAAACACCATATATTTT. Residues: CASSVEGSGNTIYF. Filled out from reference TRBV9 and TRBJ1-3, the complete variable domain reads DSGVTQTPKHLITATGQRVTLRCSPRSGDLSVYWYQQSLDQGLQFLIQYYNGEERAKGNILERFSAQQFPDLHSELNLSSLELGDSALYFCASSVEGSGNTIYFGEGSWLTVV.

CDR3 residues: CASRRIGDTEAFF. In DNA, the CDR3 is TGTGCCAGTAGGCGGATCGGGGACACTGAAGCTTTCTTT. The chain has TRBV19 and TRBJ1-1, with D unclear. Germline assignment: CDR1 LNHDA and CDR2 SQIVND (reference sequence). The CDR3 runs to 13 residues. The ends were cut back, 6 bases at V and 3 bases at J, with 11 bases in the middle.

This sequence joins TRBV6-2 or TRBV6-3 and TRBJ2-3, with no clear D. The ends were cut back, 1 base at V and 6 bases at J, with 5 bases in the middle. The CDR3 runs 12 residues. Germline values: CDR1 MNHEY, CDR2 SVGEGT. The CDR3 DNA follows: TGTGCCAGCAGTTACTTTCTGGATACGCAGTATTTT. It specifies CASSYFLDTQYF.

This chain uses TRBV7-9 with TRBJ1-2, with a weak D call TRBD1 (5 bases). This CDR3 comprises 14 residues. CDR1 is SEHNR and CDR2 is FQNEAQ in the germline V gene (reference sequence). V was shortened by 2 bases and J by 4 bases, with 11 bases between the two germline ends. The CDR3 coding sequence is TGTGCCAGCAGCTTATCTGGGGACTCCTATGGCTACACCTTC. It is translated as CASSLSGDSYGYTF.

The chain couples TRBV3-1 (or the pseudogene TRBV3-2) to TRBJ2-7; 12 nucleotides agree with TRBD1. The V and J ends lost 5 bases and 3 bases, in that order; junction bases with no gene match: 11. CDR3 length: 17 amino acids. Germline CDR1 and CDR2: LGHDT and YNNKEL (reference sequence). CDR3 nucleotide sequence: TGTGCCAGCAGCTTCCGGGACAGGGGGCCGGGGAACTACGAGCAGTACTTC. Encoded protein: CASSFRDRGPGNYEQYF.

This sequence joins TRBV25-1 and TRBJ1-1; D is ambiguous. The CDR3 contains 13 residues. Germline loops: CDR1 MGHDK, CDR2 SYGVNS. V dropped 9 bases and J dropped 5 bases, with 16 bases sitting between them. CDR3 loop: CASAPSGWTEAFF. CDR3 sequence (DNA): TGTGCCAGTGCCCCCTCCGGTTGGACTGAAGCTTTCTTT. Full variable domain (outside the CDR3, taken from reference TRBV25-1 and TRBJ1-1): EADIYQTPRYLVIGTGKKITLECSQTMGHDKMYWYQQDPGMELHLIHYSYGVNSTEKGDLSSESTVSRIRTEHFPLTLESARPSHTSQYLCASAPSGWTEAFFGQGTRLTVV.

The J gene is TRBJ1-2, the V gene TRBV12-3 or TRBV12-4, with D possibly matching TRBD1 (6 bases). The CDR3 length is 13 residues. V lost 4 bases, J lost 3 bases, and 9 bases lay in between. Written as DNA, the CDR3 is TGTGCCAGCAGTTACCAGGGGCACTATGGCTACACCTTC. Its protein is CASSYQGHYGYTF.

This chain uses TRBV10-3 with TRBJ2-7; D might be TRBD1 or TRBD2, each matching 5 bases. The CDR3 spans 13 residues. With 6 bases removed from V and 1 base from J, the gap between germline ends came to 10 bases. Germline CDR1 ENHRY, CDR2 SYGVKD. This CDR3 reads CAIRRDESYEQYF. The CDR3 DNA follows: TGTGCCATCAGGAGGGACGAATCCTACGAGCAGTACTTC.

The rearrangement uses TRBV6-1 and TRBJ1-1, with 7 bases that match TRBD1. CDR3 size: 16 residues. V lost 1 base and J lost 0; bases outside the gene matches: 5. Germline loops: CDR1 MNHNS, CDR2 SASEGT. CDR3 nucleotides: TGTGCCAGCAGTGAAGGCCGAGGGACAGTGAACACTGAAGCTTTCTTT. This codes for CASSEGRGTVNTEAFF.

V usage is TRBV28 and J usage is TRBJ1-2; 7 bases agree with TRBD1. The length of the CDR3 is 13 residues. With V trimmed by 5 bases and J by 5 bases, 5 bases remained unmatched. Germline V gene data show CDR1 as MDHEN and CDR2 as SYDVKM. CDR3 in DNA: TGTGCCAGCAGTACGACAGGGACGTATGGCTACACCTTC. Protein product: CASSTTGTYGYTF.

This chain uses TRBV4-3 with TRBJ1-4; 8 nucleotides match TRBD1. Germline V gives CDR1 LGHNA, CDR2 YSLEER. V was pared by 0 bases and J by 3 bases, with 12 bases of the junction left unmatched. The CDR3 runs to 19 residues. The CDR3 DNA reads as TGCGCCAGCAGCCAAGATCAACAGGGGGGGTTTGAGGCTAATGAAAAACTGTTTTTT. Residues: CASSQDQQGGFEANEKLFF.